What follows describes a single TCR beta chain. Its antigen remains unidentified. The sample belongs to a study of OX40 agonist ivuxolimab in advanced cancers. Study-wide results and limits: Some patients who did not respond also had low normalized T-cell clonal expansion.

Repertoires were generated with immunoSEQ multiplex PCR, while TCRdb's copy carries only in-frame clones and drops some. This sample has more than 75,000 clones, with 75% to 90% found just once. The CDR3 runs 16 residues. V was clipped by 6 bases and J by 2 bases; unmatched bases: 8. Germline loops: CDR1 LNHDA, CDR2 SQIVND (reference sequence). This chain links TRBV19 with TRBJ2-3, with TRBD2 identical over 10 bases. The sequences come from CD4+ or CD8+ T cells sorted from blood, collected in a trial of the OX40 agonist ivuxolimab. The clonotype originates from an adult with an advanced solid tumor such as melanoma, head and neck, liver or kidney cancer. CDR3 residues: CASSPRTSGLTDTQYF. The CDR3 DNA reads as TGTGCCAGTAGCCCTAGGACTAGCGGTCTCACAGATACGCAGTATTTT.